The 17 T cell receptor beta chains presented below share a single source sample, sequenced in a study of tumor and adjacent non-tumor tissue in lung cancer. TCRbeta libraries were built with three rounds of nested PCR, modified from ARM-PCR. TCRdb reprocessed the multiplex PCR reads with MiXCR, giving one entry per CDR3 protein. The sample includes 75,000 to 100,000 distinct CDR3 sequences, approximately 65% of them seen just once. This sample's RNA came from whole unsorted tissue. Sequencing input: lung tumor tissue. The receptors derive from a man in his 60s with non-small cell lung cancer.

The V call is TRBV4-2, the J call TRBJ2-3; no firm D call. The DNA end favors TRBJ1-5, so the J call may be wrong. The CDR3 is made up of 15 amino acids. Germline assignment: CDR1 LGHNA and CDR2 YNFKEQ. The CDR3 reads CASRPPGGVADTQHF. CDR3 nucleotides: TGTGCCAGCAGACCCCCAGGCGGGGTCGCAGATACGCAGCATTTT.

On this clonotype: One end of the junction is discordant with germline, which a read error may explain. This rearrangement joins TRBV20-1 to TRBJ2-1; D is perhaps TRBD2 (5 bases). Per germline, CDR1 DFQATT and CDR2 SNEGSKA (reference sequence). The CDR3 loop spans 14 amino acids. The CDR3 protein is CCARDAGRYNEQFF. CDR3 sequence (DNA): TGCTGTGCTAGAGATGCGGGCAGATACAATGAGCAGTTCTTC.

This clonotype appeared many times. The gene calls are TRBV10-3 and TRBJ2-2; no clear D gene. V lost 0 bases, J lost 4 bases, and 6 bases lay in between. The germline gives CDR1 ENHRY, CDR2 SYGVKD. The CDR3 has 14 residues. This CDR3 is CAISESTSTGELFF. The CDR3 DNA is TGTGCCATCAGTGAGTCGACTTCCACCGGGGAGCTGTTTTTT.

This clonotype occurred once. This chain links TRBV6-2 or TRBV6-3 with TRBJ1-1, with D tentatively TRBD1 (6 bases). CDR3 length: 12 amino acids. V was shortened by 6 bases and J by 6 bases, with 11 bases between the two germline ends. Germline loops: CDR1 MNHEY, CDR2 SVGEGT. The CDR3 loop is CASRPDRPEAFF. The CDR3, as DNA: TGTGCCAGCAGGCCCGACAGGCCTGAAGCTTTCTTT.

As concerns this clonotype: Possible read error: a much larger clone is one base away. The chain combines TRBV28 with TRBJ2-4, with 7 bases matching TRBD1. The CDR3 consists of 16 residues. Germline V lookup: CDR1 MDHEN, CDR2 SYDVKM. The CDR3 DNA is TGTGCCAGCAGAGGGGGCTCGAACCTAGCCAAAAACAATCAGTACTTC. Its translation is CASRGGSNLAKNNQYF.

Regarding this clonotype: The germline gene is not matched at one end of the junction; a read error may be the cause. DNA of the CDR3: TGTACCAGTAGCCAAGCGACTAGCGGGGTGTCCTACGAGCAGTACTTC. Amino acids: CTSSQATSGVSYEQYF. The chain has TRBV4-2 and TRBJ2-7; the match to TRBD2 covers 11 bases. The CDR3 spans 16 residues. CDR1 is LGHNA and CDR2 is YNFKEQ in the germline V gene.

On this clonotype itself: A much larger clone is a single base away; this may be a read error. The chain combines TRBV5-6 with TRBJ2-3; D is unclear. Germline assignment: CDR1 SGHDT and CDR2 YYEEEE. The CDR3 is 12 residues long. Trimming took 4 bases from V and 3 from J, leaving 6 bases between them. CDR3 loop: CASSGKTDTQYF. The CDR3 region has the DNA TGTGCCAGCAGCGGTAAAACAGATACGCAGTATTTT.

This chain links TRBV6-5 with TRBJ1-1; 7 bases line up with TRBD1. After removal of 11 bases from V and 5 bases from J, the junction contained 14 bases not matched to a gene. Germline V gene sequence: CDR1 MNHEY, CDR2 SVGAGI. CDR3 size: 14 residues. CDR3 DNA: TGTGCCTGTGGACGACTAGGGGGCAGAACTGAAGCTTTCTTT. It yields the protein CACGRLGGRTEAFF.

Turning to this clonotype: A much larger clone lies a single base off, so this may be a read error. The chain carries TRBV5-4 and TRBJ2-3; D might be TRBD2 (6 bases). Germline V CDR1 and CDR2: SGHNT, YYREEE (reference sequence). The CDR3 runs 12 residues. This chain's CDR3 is CASSLSGDTQCF. In DNA, the CDR3 is TGTGCCAGCAGCTTGTCGGGGGATACGCAGTGTTTT.

This clonotype showed up just once. The chain employs TRBV4-2 and TRBJ2-5; perhaps TRBD1 as D (5 bases). V dropped 0 bases and J dropped 4 bases, with 15 bases sitting between them. The length of the CDR3 is 16 residues. The germline V gene has CDR1 LGHNA and CDR2 YNFKEQ. CDR3 sequence: CASSQEDKALSETQYF. The CDR3, as DNA: TGTGCCAGCAGCCAAGAGGACAAGGCGCTGTCAGAGACCCAGTACTTC.

The J gene is TRBJ2-5, the V gene TRBV11-3, with 10 positions matching TRBD2. The CDR3 contains 15 residues. Germline lookup yields CDR1 SGHNT and CDR2 YENEEA. V lost 5 bases and J lost 7; bases outside the gene matches: 10. The CDR3 DNA reads TGTGCCAGCAGCCCCTCTCCTAGCGGGAGTGGGACCCAGTACTTC. It codes for CASSPSPSGSGTQYF.

On this clonotype itself: The CDR3 does not end in the conserved phenylalanine or tryptophan, so this is likely a read error. The rearrangement links TRBV6-5 to TRBJ1-2; 7 positions match TRBD1. Germline values: CDR1 MNHEY, CDR2 SVGAGI. The length of the CDR3 is 13 residues. The CDR3 is CTSSYRQGGGYTL. CDR3 coding DNA: TGTACCAGCAGTTACCGGCAGGGGGGCGGCTACACCTTA.

The sample holds a few counts of this clonotype. This may stem from a read error, because a much larger clone lies one nucleotide away. CDR3 nucleotides: TGTGCCAGCAGCTTAGGTATAGCTAGCGGGAGCACAGATACGCAGTATTTT. Its protein product is CASSLGIASGSTDTQYF. This sequence joins TRBV11-2 and TRBJ2-3, with 8 bases identical to TRBD2. This CDR3 is built from 17 residues. Germline CDR1 is SGHAT and CDR2 is FQNNGV. J was trimmed by 0 bases and V by 1 base; bases with no gene match: 6.

The table lists this clonotype with a few counts. This may come from a read error, since a much larger clone is one base off. This chain joins TRBV10-3 and TRBJ2-3; D is unclear. Trimming cost V 4 bases and J 2 bases, with 7 bases left between them. Germline V gene sequence: CDR1 ENHRY, CDR2 SYGVKD. This CDR3 has 13 amino acids. The CDR3 nucleotides are TGTGCCATCAGTGGCCCCTTCACAGATACGCAGTATTTT. This codes for CAISGPFTDTQYF.

This clonotype was seen many times. The chain carries TRBV29-1 and TRBJ1-1, with 7 positions matching TRBD1. The germline CDR1 and CDR2 sequences are SQVTM and ANQGSEA. This CDR3 region has 13 residues. V lost 6 bases and J lost 1; bases outside the gene matches: 5. CDR3 nucleotide sequence: TGCAGCGTGATCGACAGGGCGAACACTGAAGCTTTCTTT. Its translation is CSVIDRANTEAFF. Together with reference TRBV29-1 and TRBJ1-1, the CDR3 gives the full variable domain: SAVISQKPSRDICQRGTSLTIQCQVDSQVTMMFWYRQQPGQSLTLIATANQGSEATYESGFVIDKFPISRPNLTFSTLTVSNMSPEDSSIYLCSVIDRANTEAFFGQGTRLTVV.

About this clonotype itself: One base away lies a much larger clone, so this may be a sequencing read error. V usage is TRBV20-1 and J usage is TRBJ2-7, with 9 positions matching TRBD1. Germline V gene lookup returns CDR1 DFQATT and CDR2 SNEGSKA (reference sequence). This CDR3 comprises 14 residues. The CDR3 here is CSASGTGNYLEQCF. The CDR3 nucleotides read TGCAGTGCTAGTGGGACAGGGAATTATCTCGAGCAGTGCTTC.

About this clonotype: The CDR3 ends on some other residue instead of the conserved phenylalanine or tryptophan, so this is likely a read error. The genes are TRBV7-3 and TRBJ2-1; 7 nucleotides line up with TRBD1. Per the germline V gene, CDR1 is SGHTA and CDR2 is FQGTGA. J gave up 0 bases and V 5 bases, and 4 bases lay outside the gene matches. The CDR3 is 15 amino acids. The CDR3 spells CASSPRDSSYNEQFL. DNA of the CDR3: TGTGCCAGCAGCCCCCGGGACAGCTCCTACAATGAGCAGTTCCTC.